These 14 T cell receptor beta chains originate from one sample sequenced in a study of regulatory T cells in long-lasting Graves disease (dated by TCRdb to about 2021). Interpreted using the paper, the time point label stands for: persistent/refractory GD, antithyroid drugs over 5 years with positive TRAb. RNA was extracted from PBMCs in TRIzol for both TCR sequencing and RNA sequencing. The method behind the library was multiplex PCR. TCRdb shows the sequencer as Illumina HiSeq 4000. TCR beta libraries were built with iRepertoire HTBI primers and Arm-PCR amplification of CDR3 regions. The public reads were reanalyzed by TCRdb: fastp trimming at Q25, MiXCR alignment, in-frame beta chains only. Identical CDR3 protein sequences are pooled into one entry, listed with their most common genes and DNA. For this sample there are 350,000 to 500,000 distinct CDR3 sequences; 21% appear just once. The ten top clones hold roughly 13% of the sample.

This sample comprised peripheral blood mononuclear cells (PBMCs), obtained when the disease was refractory, from a patient treated with antithyroid drugs. The origin of the receptors is a female donor with Graves disease.

The chain links TRBV19 to TRBJ1-1; D is possibly TRBD1 (5 bases). The CDR3 runs 14 residues. V was trimmed by 3 bases and J by 1 base, leaving 9 bases between them. CDR1 LNHDA and CDR2 SQIVND come from the germline V gene (reference sequence). The CDR3 sequence is CASSMGPTNTEAFF. The CDR3 region has the DNA TGTGCCAGTAGTATGGGACCGACGAACACTGAAGCTTTCTTT.

In regard to this clonotype: With a far larger clone one base away, a read error is the likely cause. The conserved phenylalanine or tryptophan normally closing the CDR3 is absent here, so this likely arose from a read error. The chain links TRBV11-2 to TRBJ2-5; 12 bases fit TRBD2. The assigned J gene may be wrong: the sequence end matches TRBJ2-7 better. The CDR3 sequence is 14 residues long. CDR1 and CDR2 (germline): SGHAT, FQNNGV. This CDR3 is CASSFRLAGVEQYL. Here the CDR3 DNA reads TGTGCCAGCAGCTTTAGACTAGCGGGAGTCGAGCAGTACCTC.

This sequence joins TRBV5-6 and TRBJ1-1; tentatively, D is TRBD1 (6 bases). The CDR3 is 14 residues long. CDR1 SGHDT and CDR2 YYEEEE come from the germline V gene. With 4 bases removed from V and 3 bases from J, the gap between germline ends came to 13 bases. For the CDR3, the DNA is TGTGCCAGCAGCCGGGTACAGGGAGACACTGAAGCTTTCTTT. Translation: CASSRVQGDTEAFF.

The gene calls are TRBV11-2 and TRBJ2-5, with 8 bases fitting TRBD1. The CDR3 consists of 13 residues. Germline trimming cut 9 bases from V and 0 bases from J; bases unmatched to any gene: 3. CDR1 and CDR2 from the germline V gene are SGHAT and FQNNGV. DNA for the CDR3: TGTGCCAGTAGGGACAGGTACCAAGAGACCCAGTACTTC. Translation gives CASRDRYQETQYF.

This clonotype was observed many times. This chain connects TRBV28 to TRBJ2-7, with a tentative D call TRBD2 (6 bases). The CDR3 length is 16 residues. The germline V gene has CDR1 MDHEN and CDR2 SYDVKM. V was clipped by 4 bases and J by 2 bases, with 18 bases between them. The CDR3 is CASSWVLGRRTYEQYF. The CDR3 DNA reads TGTGCCAGCAGTTGGGTTTTAGGGAGGAGGACCTACGAGCAGTACTTC.

This clonotype was found a few times. The chain combines TRBV5-1 with TRBJ1-2, with D possibly matching TRBD1 (5 bases). The CDR3 contains 13 residues. The germline gives CDR1 SGHRS, CDR2 YFSETQ. Between the trimmed V and J ends, which lost 0 bases and 6 bases, there was a span of 9 bases. This chain's CDR3 is CASSLAGDHGYTF. The CDR3 coding sequence is TGCGCCAGCAGCTTGGCGGGGGACCATGGCTACACCTTC.

This clonotype was detected many times. V is TRBV5-1 and J is TRBJ2-7, with a weak D call TRBD2 (8 bases). The CDR3 length is 14 residues. With 2 bases removed from V and 6 bases from J, the gap between germline ends came to 15 bases. The germline gives CDR1 SGHRS, CDR2 YFSETQ. DNA for the CDR3: TGCGCCAGCAGCTTCGATCGGGAGGGGGCCGAGCAGTACTTC. As protein: CASSFDREGAEQYF.

This clonotype has at least ten counts. The chain couples TRBV6-1 to TRBJ1-5; 9 positions match TRBD1. Trimming cost V 7 bases and J 1 base; bases outside gene matches: 2. The CDR3 runs 14 residues. Germline CDR1 MNHNS, CDR2 SASEGT. DNA of the CDR3: TGTGCCAGCATGGACAGGGGAAGCAATCAGCCCCAGCATTTT. Translation: CASMDRGSNQPQHF.

As to this clonotype: This may arise from a read error, as a much more abundant clone is one base away. The chain employs TRBV29-1 and TRBJ2-7, with 11 bases aligning to TRBD1. CDR3 size: 14 residues. CDR1 and CDR2 (germline): SQVTM, ANQGSEA. CDR3 in amino acids: CSVRRTGGMSERYF. CDR3 sequence (DNA): TGCAGCGTTAGAAGGACAGGGGGCATGTCCGAGCGGTACTTC.

This clonotype has more than one count but fewer than ten. CDR3 nucleotide sequence: TGTGCCAGCAGCCAAGATCCGGTGCCCGGGGCCAACGTCCTGACTTTC. Protein: CASSQDPVPGANVLTF. V usage is TRBV14 and J usage is TRBJ2-6; D unresolved. The CDR3 contains 16 residues. V shed 0 bases and J shed 4 bases, with 10 bases lying between them. Germline CDR1 SGHDN, CDR2 FVKESK.

This clonotype has ten or more counts. V gene TRBV12-3 or TRBV12-4 combines with J gene TRBJ1-1; no clear D. This CDR3 contains 13 residues. V lost 1 base to trimming and J lost 3 bases, with 6 bases between them. The CDR3 coding sequence is TGTGCCAGCAGTTTAGTTTGGGACACTGAAGCTTTCTTT. It yields the protein CASSLVWDTEAFF.

This clonotype showed up many times. The CDR3 DNA reads as TGTGCTAGTGGTAAAAACACTGAAGCTTTCTTT. As protein: CASGKNTEAFF. The rearrangement joins TRBV12-5 to TRBJ1-1, with D unresolved. V lost 5 bases to trimming and J lost 2 bases, with 3 bases between them. CDR1 and CDR2 (germline): LGHNT, FRNRAP. The CDR3 is made up of 11 amino acids. The whole variable domain, remainder taken from reference TRBV12-5 and TRBJ1-1, is DARVTQTPRHKVTEMGQEVTMRCQPILGHNTVFWYRQTMMQGLELLAYFRNRAPLDDSGMPKDRFSAEMPDATLATLKIQPSEPRDSAVYFCASGKNTEAFFGQGTRLTVV.

This clonotype has at least ten counts. The chain combines TRBV12-3 or TRBV12-4 with TRBJ1-2; 9 positions agree with TRBD1. J gave up 4 bases and V 6 bases, and 9 bases lay outside the gene matches. This CDR3 has 15 residues. This chain's CDR3 is CASSPTGGQGYGYTF. The DNA of the CDR3 is TGTGCCAGCAGCCCTACAGGGGGCCAGGGCTATGGCTACACCTTC.

This clonotype showed up just a few times. This rearrangement joins TRBV11-2 to TRBJ2-5; TRBD2 matches at 16 bases. The V and J ends lost 6 bases and 4 bases, in that order; junction bases with no gene match: 11. The CDR3 covers 18 residues. Germline loops: CDR1 SGHAT, CDR2 FQNNGV. This CDR3 is CASRRGLAGGPSLETQYF. The CDR3 DNA sequence: TGTGCCAGCAGAAGGGGACTAGCGGGAGGGCCCTCCTTAGAGACCCAGTACTTC.